These 20 T cell receptor beta chains share one sample of origin, sequenced in a study of blood T cells in healthy people across ages. Alongside a J-beta primer mix, a sample-barcoded 5' primer served in a second PCR lasting about 6 to 12 cycles. In TCRdb, the 5' RACE reads were re-called with MiXCR into one record per CDR3 protein. Of hundreds of thousands of distinct CDR3 sequences listed, 56% are singletons. The specimen was blood. The source of these receptors is a man aged 35 to 55 in good health.

The genes are TRBV27 and TRBJ2-3; TRBD1 matches 8 bases. CDR3 length equals 18 residues. V shed 3 bases, J shed 5 bases, and the junction held 16 bases outside the gene matches. Germline V gives CDR1 MNHEY, CDR2 SMNVEV (reference sequence). Written as DNA, the CDR3 is TGTGCCAGCAGTTTTCACCGCCGGACAGGGCCACCGGAAGATACGCAGTATTTT. Its protein is CASSFHRRTGPPEDTQYF.

The V gene is TRBV9, the J gene TRBJ2-5; 8 positions match TRBD2. The germline V gene encodes CDR1 SGDLS and CDR2 YYNGEE. The V and J ends lost 0 bases and 11 bases, in that order; junction bases with no gene match: 21. The CDR3 length is 18 residues. The CDR3 protein is CASSVVSLGAGAYNEQYF. The DNA of the CDR3 is TGTGCCAGCAGCGTAGTTTCTTTGGGAGCGGGGGCTTACAATGAGCAGTACTTC.

The rearrangement joins TRBV10-3 to TRBJ2-7; 10 bases are shared with TRBD2. V lost 3 bases and J lost 5; bases outside the gene matches: 13. The CDR3 is 17 amino acids. Germline V gene lookup returns CDR1 ENHRY and CDR2 SYGVKD. The CDR3 is CAISDVPSGRLGNEQYF. The CDR3 DNA follows: TGTGCCATCAGTGATGTACCTAGCGGGAGACTCGGTAACGAGCAGTACTTC.

The rearrangement links TRBV3-1 to TRBJ2-2; D ambiguous. This CDR3 has 14 residues. The V end lost 1 base, the J end lost 6 bases, and 9 bases lay between the germline ends. Germline CDR1 and CDR2: LGHDT and YNNKEL (reference sequence). The CDR3 loop reads CASSQAHRSGELFF. The CDR3 region has the DNA TGTGCCAGCAGCCAAGCGCATCGATCCGGGGAGCTGTTTTTT.

The chain links TRBV11-3 to TRBJ2-2; either TRBD1 or TRBD2 may fit D (5 bases each). V gave up 3 bases and J gave up 8 bases, with 10 bases separating them. The CDR3 has 13 residues. The germline CDR1 and CDR2 sequences are SGHNT and YENEEA. Here the CDR3 reads CASSFGAPGELFF. In nucleotides, the CDR3 is TGTGCCAGCAGCTTCGGGGCCCCAGGGGAGCTGTTTTTT.

The V and J genes are TRBV5-1 and TRBJ1-2, with a possible D match to TRBD1 (5 bases). V was cut by 3 bases and J by 7 bases, with 19 bases left in between. The CDR3 spans 15 residues. CDR1 is SGHRS and CDR2 is YFSETQ in the germline V gene. DNA of the CDR3: TGCGCCAGCAGCTCCTCGACAGCGAAGGAGGGTGGCTACACCTTC. Encoded protein: CASSSSTAKEGGYTF.

The chain recombines TRBV29-1 with TRBJ2-1; 11 bases are shared with TRBD2. CDR3 length: 17 residues. Germline-derived CDR1 and CDR2 are SQVTM and ANQGSEA. The trim removed 0 bases at V and 0 bases at J, leaving 4 bases unmatched. The CDR3 coding sequence is TGCAGCGTTGAAGATAGCGGGGGGGCTAGCTCCTACAATGAGCAGTTCTTC. This gives the protein CSVEDSGGASSYNEQFF.

The V gene is TRBV7-3, the J gene TRBJ2-5; 8 bases line up with TRBD2. Germline V gene sequence: CDR1 SGHTA, CDR2 FQGTGA. Unmatched junction bases numbered 13, after V lost 2 bases and J lost 11 bases. The CDR3 runs to 15 residues. CDR3 nucleotides: TGTGCCAGCAGCTTATCTACGGGGGGGCTCAGTGAGCAGTACTTC. Protein product: CASSLSTGGLSEQYF.

This clonotype was recorded a few times. The rearrangement links TRBV24-1 to TRBJ2-5, with D tentatively TRBD1 (6 bases). Trimming pared 4 bases from V and 1 base from J, leaving 24 bases between. The germline gives CDR1 KGHDR, CDR2 SFDVKD. This CDR3 comprises 19 residues. CDR3 in amino acids: CATSDGSGHRSPPQETQYF. In DNA form, the CDR3 reads TGTGCCACCAGTGACGGTTCGGGACACCGGTCCCCCCCCCAAGAGACCCAGTACTTC.

This chain uses TRBV7-9 with TRBJ2-3; D tentatively fits TRBD1 or TRBD2 (7 bases each). The CDR3 is 19 amino acids. The V and J ends lost 8 bases and 7 bases respectively, with 34 bases between them. Germline V gene lookup returns CDR1 SEHNR and CDR2 FQNEAQ (reference sequence). In nucleotides, the CDR3 is TGTGCCAGCGAACAGGGGAGGTCTAGCGGTCACCCCGGGGGGAATACGCAGTATTTT. Translation gives CASEQGRSSGHPGGNTQYF. The whole variable domain, remainder taken from reference TRBV7-9 and TRBJ2-3, is DTGVSQNPRHKITKRGQNVTFRCDPISEHNRLYWYRQTLGQGPEFLTYFQNEAQLEKSRLLSDRFSAERPKGSFSTLEIQRTEQGDSAMYLCASEQGRSSGHPGGNTQYFGPGTRLTVL.

The chain uses TRBV6-5 and TRBJ1-2; D gene ambiguous. This CDR3 is built from 15 residues. Trimming removed 1 base from V and 2 bases from J, with 11 bases in between. From germline, CDR1 is MNHEY and CDR2 SVGAGI. CDR3 coding DNA: TGTGCCAGCAGTTACTTGACCGGTTTCAACTATGGCTACACCTTC. Protein product: CASSYLTGFNYGYTF.

This clonotype was found many times. V usage is TRBV20-1 and J usage is TRBJ2-1; TRBD1 might be the D (5 bases). Germline CDR1 and CDR2: DFQATT and SNEGSKA (reference sequence). This CDR3 spans 12 amino acids. The CDR3 DNA reads TGCAGCTCATCCCAGGGAAACAATGAGCAGTTCTTC. It encodes CSSSQGNNEQFF.

This sequence joins TRBV20-1 and TRBJ2-3, with 8 bases aligning to TRBD1. Germline values: CDR1 DFQATT, CDR2 SNEGSKA (reference sequence). With V trimmed by 6 bases and J by 11 bases, 16 bases remained unmatched. The CDR3 spans 14 residues. The CDR3 sequence is CSAERTGTLRGQYF. Here the CDR3 DNA reads TGCAGTGCCGAGAGGACAGGGACACTCCGAGGGCAGTATTTT.

This clonotype was detected a few times. The chain links TRBV7-9 to TRBJ2-5; 7 bases map to TRBD1. V lost 4 bases, J lost 3 bases, and 8 bases stayed unmatched. In germline, CDR1 is SEHNR, CDR2 FQNEAQ (reference sequence). This CDR3 has 15 residues. CDR3 sequence (DNA): TGTGCCAGCAGCTCCCCTCTGGGGACAGAAGAGACCCAGTACTTC. It is translated as CASSSPLGTEETQYF.

This clonotype was seen a handful of times. V gene TRBV11-2 combines with J gene TRBJ2-3; D gene unclear. The CDR3 consists of 16 residues. CDR1 SGHAT and CDR2 FQNNGV come from the germline V gene. V lost 3 bases to trimming and J lost 4 bases, with 17 bases between them. The CDR3 spells CASSFLSQSSSDTQYF. The CDR3 DNA sequence: TGTGCCAGCAGCTTTCTGTCTCAAAGCTCATCAGATACGCAGTATTTT.

The chain combines TRBV24-1 with TRBJ2-3, with TRBD2 identical over 10 bases. Germline V lookup: CDR1 KGHDR, CDR2 SFDVKD. J was trimmed by 6 bases and V by 3 bases; bases with no gene match: 8. The CDR3 is 16 amino acids. CDR3 coding DNA: TGTGCCACCAGTGATCCACTAGCGGGGAACCGGGATACGCAGTATTTT. Translated: CATSDPLAGNRDTQYF.

V gene TRBV20-1 combines with J gene TRBJ2-5; perhaps TRBD1 as D (7 bases). The CDR3 runs to 18 residues. In germline, CDR1 is DFQATT, CDR2 SNEGSKA (reference sequence). With 6 bases removed from V and 4 bases from J, the gap between germline ends came to 30 bases. The CDR3 DNA is TGCAGTGCCTTAGACCCAGGGTCAAGCAATCAGGGGGGAGAGACCCAGTACTTC. This codes for CSALDPGSSNQGGETQYF.

The chain is built from TRBV29-1 and TRBJ2-1; weak D call: TRBD1 (5 bases). Looked up from germline, CDR1 is SQVTM and CDR2 is ANQGSEA. V shed 7 bases and J shed 7 bases, with 17 bases lying between them. The CDR3 is 13 amino acids. CDR3 coding DNA: TGCAGCGACATAGACGGCCCAGGGAATGAGCAGTTCTTC. This codes for CSDIDGPGNEQFF.

The chain recombines TRBV6-6 with TRBJ2-1; 8 nucleotides align to TRBD1. The germline V gene encodes CDR1 MNHNY and CDR2 SVGAGI (reference sequence). J gave up 5 bases and V 0 bases, and 6 bases lay outside the gene matches. This CDR3 has 16 amino acids. The DNA for the CDR3 is TGTGCCAGCAGTTACTCGACAGGGGAAAGAAACAATGAGCAGTTCTTC. Protein: CASSYSTGERNNEQFF.

This clonotype has just a few counts. Here the CDR3 reads CASSVGRTSRGTDTQYF. CDR3 sequence (DNA): TGTGCCAGCAGCGTAGGTAGAACCTCTCGAGGCACAGATACGCAGTATTTT. This chain uses TRBV9 with TRBJ2-3; D is unclear. The CDR3 runs to 17 residues. CDR1 is SGDLS, CDR2 YYNGEE, per germline. V lost 0 bases and J 1 base, leaving 15 bases between the germline ends.